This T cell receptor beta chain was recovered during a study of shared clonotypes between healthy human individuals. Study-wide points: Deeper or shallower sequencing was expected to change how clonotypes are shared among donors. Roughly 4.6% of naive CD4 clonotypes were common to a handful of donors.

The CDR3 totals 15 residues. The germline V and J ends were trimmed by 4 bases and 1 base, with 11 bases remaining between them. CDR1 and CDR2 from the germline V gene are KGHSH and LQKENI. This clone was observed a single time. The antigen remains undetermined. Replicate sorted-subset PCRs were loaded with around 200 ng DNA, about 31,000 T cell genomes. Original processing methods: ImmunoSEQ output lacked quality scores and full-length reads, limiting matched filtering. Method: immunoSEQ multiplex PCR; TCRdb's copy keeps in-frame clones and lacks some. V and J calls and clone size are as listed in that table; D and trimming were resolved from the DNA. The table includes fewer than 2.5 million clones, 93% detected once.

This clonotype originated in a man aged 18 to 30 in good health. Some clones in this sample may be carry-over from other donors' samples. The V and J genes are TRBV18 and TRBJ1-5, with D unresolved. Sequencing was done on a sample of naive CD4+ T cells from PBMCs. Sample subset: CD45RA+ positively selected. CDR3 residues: CASSQLQGSNQPQHF. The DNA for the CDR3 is TGTGCCAGCTCACAACTACAAGGAAGCAATCAGCCCCAGCATTTT.